Sequencing of this T cell receptor (beta chain) was carried out in a study of response to subunit inactivated influenza vaccine. From the RT-PCR reads, TCRdb called clonotypes with MiXCR, one entry per CDR3 protein. Of over 150,000 distinct CDR3 sequences listed, about 9% were seen once; the top ten hold about a tenth. Whole-study findings and limits: It was suggested by the authors that few new T cells are recruited by each seasonal influenza vaccination.

This clonotype was seen a few times. Its specificity is not known. Trimming cost V 5 bases and J 6 bases, with 18 bases left between them. The CDR3 loop spans 15 amino acids. Per the germline V gene, CDR1 is SEHNR and CDR2 is FQNEAQ (reference sequence). The TCR was taken from a man aged 50-59 years who received an inactivated influenza vaccine. Sequences were derived from non-naive T cells sorted from PBMCs, sampled on the day of vaccination. The V and J genes are TRBV7-9 and TRBJ2-3; tentative D call: TRBD1 (6 bases). CDR3 sequence: CASSQLTGLGDTQYF. CDR3 nucleotide sequence: TGTGCCAGCAGCCAATTGACAGGTCTGGGTGATACGCAGTATTTT.